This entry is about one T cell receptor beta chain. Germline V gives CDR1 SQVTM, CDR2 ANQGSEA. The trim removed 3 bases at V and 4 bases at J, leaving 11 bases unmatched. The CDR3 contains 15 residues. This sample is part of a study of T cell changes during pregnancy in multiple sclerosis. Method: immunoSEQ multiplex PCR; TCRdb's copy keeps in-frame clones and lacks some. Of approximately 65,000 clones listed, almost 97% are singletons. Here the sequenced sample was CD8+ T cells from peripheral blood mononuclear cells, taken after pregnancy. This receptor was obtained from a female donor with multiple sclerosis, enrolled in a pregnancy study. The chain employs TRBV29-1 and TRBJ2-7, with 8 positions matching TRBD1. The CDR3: CSVDVPHTGGYEQYF. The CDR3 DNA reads TGCAGCGTTGACGTTCCTCACACAGGGGGATACGAGCAGTACTTC.